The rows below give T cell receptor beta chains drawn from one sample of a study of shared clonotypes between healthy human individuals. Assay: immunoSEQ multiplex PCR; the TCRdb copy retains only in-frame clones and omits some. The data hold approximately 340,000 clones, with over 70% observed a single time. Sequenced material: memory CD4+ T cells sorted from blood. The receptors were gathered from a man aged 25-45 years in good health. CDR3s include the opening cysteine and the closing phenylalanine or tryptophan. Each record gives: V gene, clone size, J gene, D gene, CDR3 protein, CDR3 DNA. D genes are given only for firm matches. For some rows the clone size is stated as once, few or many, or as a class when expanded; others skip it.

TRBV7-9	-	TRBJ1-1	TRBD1	CASSSTGGGEAFF	TGTGCCAGCAGCTCGACAGGGGGAGGTGAAGCTTTCTTT
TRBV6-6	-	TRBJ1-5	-	CASSYSRVGQPQHF	TGTGCCAGCAGTTACTCGAGGGTTGGTCAGCCCCAGCATTTT
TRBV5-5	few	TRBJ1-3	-	CASSWGDTSSGNTIYF	TGTGCCAGCAGCTGGGGGGACACTAGCTCTGGAAACACCATATATTTT
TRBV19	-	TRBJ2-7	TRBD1	CASSIFFHSHRGEQYF	TGTGCCAGTAGTATCTTCTTTCACTCCCACAGGGGAGAGCAGTACTTC
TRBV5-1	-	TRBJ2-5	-	CASSLDPGLSLETQYF	TGCGCCAGCAGCTTGGATCCGGGGCTAAGTCTGGAGACCCAGTACTTC
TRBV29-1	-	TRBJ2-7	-	CSVGGVYEQYF	TGCAGCGTTGGGGGGGTGTACGAGCAGTACTTC
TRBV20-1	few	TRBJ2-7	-	CSARGSAEQYF	TGCAGTGCTAGAGGATCCGCCGAGCAGTACTTC
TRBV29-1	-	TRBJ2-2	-	CSAGERTDTGELFF	TGCAGCGCGGGCGAAAGGACCGACACCGGGGAGCTGTTTTTT
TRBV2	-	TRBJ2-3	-	CASSGGGALIYVQYF	TGTGCCAGCAGTGGGGGGGGCGCCTTGATCTATGTGCAGTATTTT
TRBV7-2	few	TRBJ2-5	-	CASSRDREETQYF	TGTGCCAGCAGCCGGGACCGCGAAGAGACCCAGTACTTC
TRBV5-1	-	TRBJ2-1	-	CASSLSYNEQFF	TGCGCCAGCAGCTTGTCCTACAATGAGCAGTTCTTC
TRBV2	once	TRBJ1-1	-	CASSLQGSNTEAFF	TGTGCCAGCAGTCTCCAGGGGTCTAACACTGAAGCTTTCTTT
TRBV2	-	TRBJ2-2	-	CASSEYPNTGELFF	TGTGCCAGCAGTGAATATCCGAACACCGGGGAGCTGTTTTTT
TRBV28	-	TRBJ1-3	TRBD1	CASSLAGGGTGNTIYF	TGTGCCAGCAGTTTAGCAGGGGGAGGAACAGGCAACACCATATATTTT
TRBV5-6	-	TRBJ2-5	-	CASSPGLSETQYF	TGTGCCAGCAGCCCCGGTCTTTCGGAGACCCAGTACTTC
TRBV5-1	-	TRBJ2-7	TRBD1	CASSFAPGQGPYEQYF	TGCGCCAGCAGCTTTGCTCCGGGACAGGGGCCCTACGAGCAGTACTTC
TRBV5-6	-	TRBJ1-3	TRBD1	CASSPDRGTSGNTIYF	TGTGCCAGCAGCCCCGACAGGGGGACTTCTGGAAACACCATATATTTT
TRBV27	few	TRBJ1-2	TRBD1	CASSLNGQGVGYTF	TGTGCCAGCAGTTTAAATGGCCAGGGGGTAGGCTACACCTTC